The 32 T cell receptor beta chains below all came from one sample that was sequenced in a study of blood T cell repertoires in COVID-19. Method: immunoSEQ multiplex PCR; TCRdb's copy keeps in-frame clones and lacks some. Altogether about 480,000 clones are present, approximately 91% being singletons, with the ten largest covering 7% to 10%. Sequenced input: PBMCs or T cells enriched from blood (not recorded which). The receptors were sampled from a woman aged 55-69 years who had recovered from COVID-19.

V and J are TRBV18 and TRBJ2-7; 15 bases map to TRBD2. CDR1 is KGHSH, CDR2 LQKENI, per germline. The CDR3 totals 15 residues. J lost 5 bases, V lost 4 bases, and 3 bases had no gene match. The CDR3 region is CASSLGTSGGHEQYV. The CDR3 bases are TGTGCCAGCTCACTTGGGACTAGCGGGGGGCACGAGCAGTACGTC.

This clone was picked up a small number of times. The chain employs TRBV6-1 and TRBJ1-1; D remains unclear. The CDR3 totals 14 residues. CDR1 MNHNS and CDR2 SASEGT come from the germline V gene. V lost 1 base to trimming and J lost 0 bases, with 6 bases between them. The CDR3 sequence: CASSEGEMNTEAFF. In DNA, the CDR3 is TGTGCCAGCAGTGAAGGGGAGATGAACACTGAAGCTTTCTTT.

The chain links TRBV5-1 to TRBJ2-7; D call uncertain. Germline V gene lookup returns CDR1 SGHRS and CDR2 YFSETQ. V lost 0 bases and J lost 4, with 8 bases in between. The CDR3 runs to 13 residues. CDR3 in amino acids: CASSLAIAYEQYF. CDR3 sequence (DNA): TGCGCCAGCAGCTTGGCCATAGCTTACGAGCAGTACTTC.

The gene calls are TRBV6-5 and TRBJ1-2, with D possibly matching TRBD1 (6 bases). CDR1 is MNHEY and CDR2 is SVGAGI in the germline V gene. This CDR3 has 13 residues. Trimming left V 10 bases short and J 1 base short, with 13 bases between. CDR3 amino acids: CATTQGFNYGYTF. Written as DNA, the CDR3 is TGTGCCACCACTCAGGGGTTTAACTATGGCTACACCTTC.

In its sample, this clone was seen once. The chain links TRBV10-3 to TRBJ2-7; 10 nucleotides agree with TRBD1. The CDR3 totals 13 residues. Germline loops: CDR1 ENHRY, CDR2 SYGVKD. V lost 6 bases and J lost 7; bases outside the gene matches: 6. CDR3 residues: CAISLWDRGEQYV. The CDR3, as DNA: TGTGCCATCAGCCTATGGGACAGGGGAGAGCAGTACGTC.

The chain employs TRBV6-6 and TRBJ1-4; perhaps TRBD1 as D (6 bases). V was trimmed by 5 bases and J by 0 bases, leaving 19 bases between them. The CDR3 spans 18 residues. Germline loops: CDR1 MNHNY, CDR2 SVGAGI (reference sequence). The CDR3 spells CASSRIARGWATNEKLFF. The CDR3 DNA reads TGTGCCAGCAGTCGAATCGCCAGGGGATGGGCAACTAATGAAAAACTGTTTTTT.

In nucleotides, the CDR3 is TGCGCCAGCAGGATCGACATTACTCCGAACACTGAAGCTTTCTTT. Amino acid sequence: CASRIDITPNTEAFF. The chain recombines TRBV5-1 with TRBJ1-1; D is unresolved. Germline values: CDR1 SGHRS, CDR2 YFSETQ. The CDR3 runs 15 residues. V gave up 5 bases and J gave up 1 base, with 15 bases separating them.

V usage is TRBV6-5 and J usage is TRBJ2-3, with D hard to call. Germline-derived CDR1 and CDR2 are MNHEY and SVGAGI. The V end lost 6 bases, the J end lost 4 bases, and 11 bases lay between the germline ends. CDR3 size: 13 residues. CDR3 amino acids: CASSRRQSDTQYF. The CDR3 DNA is TGTGCCAGCAGCCGAAGACAATCAGATACGCAGTATTTT.

This chain joins TRBV7-2 and TRBJ2-3; D possibly corresponds to TRBD2 (5 bases). V was shortened by 1 base and J by 6 bases, with 8 bases between the two germline ends. The CDR3 has 13 residues. The germline V gene has CDR1 SGHTA and CDR2 FQGNSA. This CDR3 reads CASSLGSGDTQYF. The CDR3 DNA is TGTGCCAGCAGCTTAGGGTCGGGGGATACGCAGTATTTT. Looking up the rest from reference TRBV7-2 and TRBJ2-3 gives the full variable domain: GAGVSQSPSNKVTEKGKDVELRCDPISGHTALYWYRQSLGQGLEFLIYFQGNSAPDKSGLPSDRFSAERTGGSVSTLTIQRTQQEDSAVYLCASSLGSGDTQYFGPGTRLTVL.

The V gene is TRBV2, the J gene TRBJ2-7; TRBD2 matches at 10 bases. Germline V gives CDR1 SNHLY, CDR2 FYNNEI. There are 15 residues in the CDR3. Germline trimming cut 7 bases from V and 6 bases from J; bases unmatched to any gene: 12. This CDR3 is CASKVSGGDSGEQYV. In DNA form, the CDR3 reads TGTGCCAGCAAAGTGAGCGGGGGGGATTCGGGCGAGCAGTACGTC.

The chain combines TRBV4-2 with TRBJ1-4; D is perhaps TRBD1 (5 bases). V dropped 1 base and J dropped 6 bases, with 15 bases sitting between them. Germline lookup yields CDR1 LGHNA and CDR2 YNFKEQ. This CDR3 contains 16 residues. The CDR3 is CASSQGSGVGDEKLFF. Written as DNA, the CDR3 is TGTGCCAGCAGCCAAGGATCGGGGGTGGGGGATGAAAAACTGTTTTTT.

The J gene is TRBJ2-3, the V gene TRBV11-3; D perhaps matches TRBD2 (5 bases). The germline gives CDR1 SGHNT, CDR2 YENEEA. The CDR3 is 18 residues long. Trimming cost V 4 bases and J 0 bases, with 20 bases left between them. This CDR3 reads CASSSEGRSWASTDTQYF. The DNA of the CDR3 is TGTGCCAGCAGCTCAGAGGGCAGGTCGTGGGCTAGCACAGATACGCAGTATTTT.

This clone was observed a handful of times. The chain uses TRBV15 and TRBJ2-3; D is perhaps TRBD2 (7 bases). Looked up from germline, CDR1 is LNHNV and CDR2 is YYDKDF (reference sequence). This CDR3 has 12 residues. Here the CDR3 reads CATGGGLNTQYF. For the CDR3, the DNA is TGTGCTACGGGCGGGGGCCTAAACACGCAGTATTTT.

V is TRBV6-5 and J is TRBJ1-1; no reliable D call. Between the trimmed V and J ends, which lost 0 bases and 6 bases, there was a span of 8 bases. This CDR3 comprises 13 residues. Germline CDR1 and CDR2: MNHEY and SVGAGI. The CDR3 loop reads CASSYSPRSEAFF. CDR3 coding DNA: TGTGCCAGCAGTTACTCTCCGAGGTCTGAAGCTTTCTTT.

This clone was recorded a few times. Distinct nucleotide sequences in the sample also encode this CDR3. The rearrangement joins TRBV7-2 to TRBJ2-3; 11 bases map to TRBD2. The germline V gene encodes CDR1 SGHTA and CDR2 FQGNSA. The CDR3 length is 18 residues. V shed 5 bases and J 1 base; nucleotides not matched to a gene: 11. The CDR3 protein is CASSLGLAGRGGTDTQYF. Here the CDR3 DNA reads TGTGCCAGCAGCCTAGGACTAGCGGGTAGAGGGGGCACAGATACGCAGTATTTT.

This chain uses TRBV27 with TRBJ2-2; TRBD1 matches 7 bases. V dropped 2 bases and J dropped 6; count of bases not matched to a gene: 6. Germline V CDR1 and CDR2: MNHEY, SMNVEV (reference sequence). The CDR3 totals 15 residues. Here the CDR3 DNA reads TGTGCCAGCAGTTTAACCGGGACAGCCGCCGGGGAGCTGTTTTTT. Translation: CASSLTGTAAGELFF.

J is TRBJ1-1 and V is TRBV7-2, with D tentatively TRBD1 (5 bases). The germline V gene has CDR1 SGHTA and CDR2 FQGNSA. V was clipped by 6 bases and J by 8 bases, with 25 bases between them. The CDR3 is 16 amino acids. CDR3 in DNA: TGTGCCAGCAGGGACCAAGGGGCCCGGGCTGAAGGGGAAGCTTTCTTT. This sequence encodes CASRDQGARAEGEAFF.

The gene calls are TRBV11-3 and TRBJ2-7; D is possibly TRBD2 (6 bases). Germline CDR1 is SGHNT and CDR2 is YENEEA. V gave up 5 bases and J gave up 7 bases, with 15 bases separating them. There are 13 residues in the CDR3. The CDR3 region has the DNA TGTGCCAGCAGCCGAAAACGGGGGAATGAGCAGTACTTC. The encoded protein is CASSRKRGNEQYF.

The chain uses TRBV7-9 and TRBJ2-3; TRBD1 agrees at 7 bases. The V gene's germline CDR1 is SEHNR and CDR2 FQNEAQ (reference sequence). The length of the CDR3 is 17 residues. The V and J ends lost 2 bases and 0 bases, in that order; junction bases with no gene match: 8. The CDR3 DNA follows: TGTGCCAGCAGCTTATCTCGGACAGGTCCTAGCACAGATACGCAGTATTTT. Its translation is CASSLSRTGPSTDTQYF.

The gene calls are TRBV12-2 and TRBJ1-2; the table's D call of TRBD1 was not tested on the DNA. TRBV12-2 is annotated as a pseudogene. The CDR3 has 17 residues. CDR3 residues: CASRLVNDRGRKDGYTF. CDR3 nucleotides: TGTGCAAGTCGCTTAGTGAACGACAGGGGGCGGAAGGATGGCTACACCTTC.

This chain links TRBV6-1 with TRBJ1-4, with D hard to call. Trimming left V 2 bases short and J 14 bases short, with 15 bases between. Per germline, CDR1 MNHNS and CDR2 SASEGT. The CDR3 consists of 13 residues. Written as DNA, the CDR3 is TGTGCCAGCAGTGAAAGTGGATGGGCCATCCTGTTTTTT. Residues: CASSESGWAILFF.

The rearrangement links TRBV7-7 to TRBJ2-1, with 9 bases that match TRBD2. Germline CDR1 SSHAT, CDR2 FNYEAQ (reference sequence). This CDR3 has 14 residues. This chain's CDR3 is CASSPGLAYNEQFF. The CDR3 bases are TGTGCTAGCTCCCCGGGACTAGCTTACAATGAGCAGTTCTTC.

The chain uses TRBV24-1 and TRBJ2-2; 8 bases map to TRBD1. Trimming cost V 3 bases and J 7 bases; bases outside gene matches: 15. The CDR3 loop spans 18 amino acids. Germline CDR1 is KGHDR and CDR2 is SFDVKD. DNA of the CDR3: TGTGCCACCAGTGATAGGCTGGGACAGGCGGGTTTTGGCGGGGAGCTGTTTTTT. Amino acids: CATSDRLGQAGFGGELFF.

The chain has TRBV9 and TRBJ1-2, with D unclear. Per germline, CDR1 SGDLS and CDR2 YYNGEE. V was cut by 0 bases and J by 2 bases, with 8 bases left in between. This CDR3 comprises 14 residues. Written as DNA, the CDR3 is TGTGCCAGCAGCGTAGTTGAAGCCAACTATGGCTACACCTTC. This sequence encodes CASSVVEANYGYTF.

The V call is TRBV11-2, the J call TRBJ1-1, with 7 positions matching TRBD1. V was pared by 1 base and J by 4 bases, with 6 bases of the junction left unmatched. This CDR3 is 15 amino acids long. Germline CDR1 reads SGHAT; CDR2 reads FQNNGV. CDR3 sequence reads: CASSLGDRAATEAFF. In nucleotides, the CDR3 is TGTGCCAGCAGCTTAGGAGACAGGGCGGCCACTGAAGCTTTCTTT.

This sequence joins TRBV4-2 and TRBJ2-2, with a tentative D call TRBD2 (5 bases). Per the germline V gene, CDR1 is LGHNA and CDR2 is YNFKEQ. CDR3 length equals 15 residues. V lost 4 bases to trimming and J lost 0 bases, with 9 bases between them. CDR3 protein: CASSLGLTNTGELFF. CDR3 bases: TGTGCCAGCAGCCTCGGACTGACGAACACCGGGGAGCTGTTTTTT.

V and J are TRBV7-6 and TRBJ2-7, with D tentatively TRBD2 (6 bases). V was clipped by 5 bases and J by 5 bases, with 19 bases between them. This CDR3 region has 15 residues. Germline V gene data show CDR1 as SGHVS and CDR2 as FNYEAQ. CDR3 sequence (DNA): TGTGCCAGCAGCGGACTAACCCATGGACAAGACGAGCAGTACTTC. As protein: CASSGLTHGQDEQYF.

The chain employs TRBV11-2 and TRBJ2-7, with 7 bases matching TRBD1. Per germline, CDR1 SGHAT and CDR2 FQNNGV. Germline trimming cut 1 base from V and 0 bases from J; bases unmatched to any gene: 3. This CDR3 region has 15 residues. This CDR3 reads CASSLVQGISYEQYF. CDR3 in DNA: TGTGCCAGCAGCTTAGTACAGGGGATCTCCTACGAGCAGTACTTC.

The gene calls are TRBV2 and TRBJ1-5; D perhaps matches TRBD1 (6 bases). The ends were cut back, 5 bases at V and 4 bases at J, with 15 bases in the middle. Germline loops: CDR1 SNHLY, CDR2 FYNNEI. This CDR3 region has 15 residues. The CDR3 sequence is CASSMEQGGNQPQHF. CDR3 nucleotide sequence: TGTGCCAGCAGTATGGAACAGGGTGGGAATCAGCCCCAGCATTTT.

This clone was seen a handful of times. V gene TRBV5-1 combines with J gene TRBJ2-1, with D possibly being TRBD2 (6 bases). Germline V gives CDR1 SGHRS, CDR2 YFSETQ. V shed 2 bases and J shed 10 bases, with 19 bases lying between them. This CDR3 region has 15 residues. The CDR3 loop reads CASSLSGSSGREQFF. The CDR3 DNA reads as TGCGCCAGCAGCTTAAGCGGGTCCTCCGGCAGGGAGCAGTTCTTC.

This chain joins TRBV6-5 and TRBJ1-4; 8 bases fit TRBD1. V was clipped by 4 bases and J by 7 bases; unmatched bases: 5. Germline CDR1 is MNHEY and CDR2 is SVGAGI. This CDR3 is built from 14 residues. For the CDR3, the DNA is TGTGCCAGCAGTTCTCGACAGGGGAGTGAAAAACTGTTTTTT. Encoded protein: CASSSRQGSEKLFF.

This clone was counted once. This chain joins TRBV19 and TRBJ2-3, with 11 bases lining up with TRBD2. Trimming cost V 6 bases and J 6 bases; bases outside gene matches: 5. CDR3 length: 14 residues. CDR1 LNHDA and CDR2 SQIVND come from the germline V gene (reference sequence). CDR3 loop: CASRPSGGMDTQYF. CDR3 DNA sequence: TGTGCCAGTAGGCCTAGCGGGGGGATGGATACGCAGTATTTT.